The entry below gives a single T cell receptor (beta chain) sequence along with its context. This sample is part of a study of T-cell reconstitution after alpha-beta-depleted transplantation in children. Construction of the TCRbeta library involved unique molecular identifiers. TCRdb independently ran MiXCR on the PCR reads; one entry per CDR3 protein. The table records hundreds of thousands of distinct CDR3 sequences, 15% to 20% of them present only once. This TCR derives from a human donor who donated a stem cell graft to a child with acute myeloid leukemia. The sequencing used PBMCs from the stem cell graft donor, collected from the stem cell graft.

The CDR3 region is CASSPPSFGRDNEQFF. The CDR3 coding sequence is TGTGCCAGCAGCCCACCCTCCTTCGGCAGGGACAATGAGCAGTTCTTC. The gene calls are TRBV7-9 and TRBJ2-1; D perhaps matches TRBD1 (5 bases). CDR1 SEHNR and CDR2 FQNEAQ come from the germline V gene (reference sequence). The CDR3 consists of 16 residues. V lost 5 bases, J lost 5 bases, and 19 bases lay in between.